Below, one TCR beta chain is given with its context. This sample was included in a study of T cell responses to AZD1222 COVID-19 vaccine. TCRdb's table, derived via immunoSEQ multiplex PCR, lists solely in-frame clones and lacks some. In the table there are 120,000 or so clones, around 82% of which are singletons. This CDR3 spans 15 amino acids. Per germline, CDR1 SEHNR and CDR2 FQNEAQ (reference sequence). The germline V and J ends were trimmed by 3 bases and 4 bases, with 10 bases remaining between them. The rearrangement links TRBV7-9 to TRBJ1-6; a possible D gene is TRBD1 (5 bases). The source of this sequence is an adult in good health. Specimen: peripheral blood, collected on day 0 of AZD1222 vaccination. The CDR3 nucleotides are TGTGCCAGCAGCTTGGGACCGAAATATAATTCACCCCTCCACTTT. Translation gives CASSLGPKYNSPLHF.